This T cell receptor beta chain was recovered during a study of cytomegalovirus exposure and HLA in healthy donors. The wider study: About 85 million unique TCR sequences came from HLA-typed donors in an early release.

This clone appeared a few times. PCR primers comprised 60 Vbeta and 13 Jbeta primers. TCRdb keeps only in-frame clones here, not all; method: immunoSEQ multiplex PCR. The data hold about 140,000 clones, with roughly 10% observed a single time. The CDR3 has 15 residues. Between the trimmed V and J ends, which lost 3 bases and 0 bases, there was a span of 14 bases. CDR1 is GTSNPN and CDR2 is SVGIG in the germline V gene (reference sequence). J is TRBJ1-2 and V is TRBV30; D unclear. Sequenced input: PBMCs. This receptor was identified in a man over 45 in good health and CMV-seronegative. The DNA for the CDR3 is TGTGCCTGGAGCTTCGGACGGACTTCTAACTATGGCTACACCTTC. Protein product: CAWSFGRTSNYGYTF.